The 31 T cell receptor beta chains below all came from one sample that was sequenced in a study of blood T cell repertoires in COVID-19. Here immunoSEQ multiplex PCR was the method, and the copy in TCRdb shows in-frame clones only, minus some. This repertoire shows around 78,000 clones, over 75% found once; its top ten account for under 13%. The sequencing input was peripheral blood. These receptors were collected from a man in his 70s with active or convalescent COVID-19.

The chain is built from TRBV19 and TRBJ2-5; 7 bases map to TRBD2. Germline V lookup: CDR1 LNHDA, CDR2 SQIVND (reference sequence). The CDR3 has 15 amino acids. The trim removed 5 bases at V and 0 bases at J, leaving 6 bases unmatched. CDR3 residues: CASSRAGWDQETQYF. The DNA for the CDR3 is TGTGCCAGTAGTCGAGCGGGATGGGACCAAGAGACCCAGTACTTC.

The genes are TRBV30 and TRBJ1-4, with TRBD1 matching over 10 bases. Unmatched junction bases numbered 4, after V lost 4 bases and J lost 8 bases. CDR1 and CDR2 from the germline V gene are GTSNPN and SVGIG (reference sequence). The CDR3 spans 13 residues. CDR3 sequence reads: CAWKGTGAEKLFF. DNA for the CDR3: TGTGCCTGGAAGGGGACAGGGGCCGAAAAACTGTTTTTT.

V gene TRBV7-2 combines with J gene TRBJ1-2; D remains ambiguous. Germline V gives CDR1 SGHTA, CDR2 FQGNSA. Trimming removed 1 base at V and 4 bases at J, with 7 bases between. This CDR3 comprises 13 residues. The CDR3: CASSLGPRYGYTF. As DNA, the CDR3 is TGTGCCAGCAGCTTAGGTCCGCGCTATGGCTACACCTTC.

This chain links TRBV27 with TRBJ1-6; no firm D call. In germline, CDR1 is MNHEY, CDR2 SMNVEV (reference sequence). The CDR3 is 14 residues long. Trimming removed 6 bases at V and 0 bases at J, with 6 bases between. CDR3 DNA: TGTGCCAGCAGATCGAGCTCCTATAATTCACCCCTCCACTTT. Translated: CASRSSSYNSPLHF.

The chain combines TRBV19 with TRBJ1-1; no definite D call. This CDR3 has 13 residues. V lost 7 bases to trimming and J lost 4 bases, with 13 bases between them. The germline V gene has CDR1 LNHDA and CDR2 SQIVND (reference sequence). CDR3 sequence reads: CASKRATGTEAFF. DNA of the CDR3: TGTGCCAGTAAGCGCGCTACGGGCACTGAAGCTTTCTTT.

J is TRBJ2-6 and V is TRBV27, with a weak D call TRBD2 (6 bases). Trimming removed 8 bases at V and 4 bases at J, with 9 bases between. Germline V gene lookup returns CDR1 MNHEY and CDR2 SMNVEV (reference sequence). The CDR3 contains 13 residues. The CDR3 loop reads CASGRSGANVLTF. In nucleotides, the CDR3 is TGTGCCAGCGGGAGGTCCGGGGCCAACGTCCTGACTTTC.

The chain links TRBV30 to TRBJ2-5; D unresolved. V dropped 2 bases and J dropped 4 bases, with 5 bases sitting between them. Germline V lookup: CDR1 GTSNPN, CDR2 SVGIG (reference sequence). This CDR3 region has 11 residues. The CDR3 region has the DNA TGTGCCTGGAGTTTCGTAGAGACCCAGTACTTC. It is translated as CAWSFVETQYF.

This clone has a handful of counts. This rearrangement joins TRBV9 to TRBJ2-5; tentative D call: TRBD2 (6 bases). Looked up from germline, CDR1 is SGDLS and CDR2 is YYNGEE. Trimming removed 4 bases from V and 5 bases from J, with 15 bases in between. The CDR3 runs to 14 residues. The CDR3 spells CASSQRLGSETQYF. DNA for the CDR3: TGTGCCAGCAGCCAACGACTAGGATCGGAGACCCAGTACTTC.

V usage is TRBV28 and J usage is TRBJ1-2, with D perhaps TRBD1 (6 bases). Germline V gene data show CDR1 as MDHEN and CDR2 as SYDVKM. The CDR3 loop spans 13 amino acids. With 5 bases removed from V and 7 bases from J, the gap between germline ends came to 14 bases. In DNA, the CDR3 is TGTGCCAGCAGTCAACAGGGAGTAACTGGCTACACCTTC. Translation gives CASSQQGVTGYTF.

The CDR3 nucleotides are TGTGCCAGCAGTCCTCGGGGCGGGAGTAGGGGAAATAGTTCCTACGAGCAGTACTTC. It codes for CASSPRGGSRGNSSYEQYF. V is TRBV27 and J is TRBJ2-7; TRBD2 aligns across 7 bases. This CDR3 is 19 amino acids long. From germline, CDR1 is MNHEY and CDR2 SMNVEV (reference sequence). V lost 5 bases and J lost 1; bases outside the gene matches: 20.

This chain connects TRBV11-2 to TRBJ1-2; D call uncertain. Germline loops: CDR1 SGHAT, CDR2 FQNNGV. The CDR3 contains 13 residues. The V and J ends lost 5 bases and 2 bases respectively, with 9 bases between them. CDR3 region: CASSPGRNYGYTF. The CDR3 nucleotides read TGTGCCAGCAGCCCCGGGAGAAACTATGGCTACACCTTC.

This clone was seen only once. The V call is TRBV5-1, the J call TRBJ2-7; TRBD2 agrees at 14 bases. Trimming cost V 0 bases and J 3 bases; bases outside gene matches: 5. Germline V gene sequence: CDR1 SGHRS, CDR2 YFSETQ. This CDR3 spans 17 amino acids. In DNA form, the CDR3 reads TGCGCCAGCAGCTTGGGGGGACTAGCGGGAGTGCGCTACGAGCAGTACTTC. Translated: CASSLGGLAGVRYEQYF.

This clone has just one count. CDR3 bases: TGTGCCAGCAGTGAAGGGGAGGGGCAGCCCCAGCATTTT. This codes for CASSEGEGQPQHF. V is TRBV2 and J is TRBJ1-5; tentative D call: TRBD1 (5 bases). This CDR3 has 13 amino acids. CDR1 and CDR2 from the germline V gene are SNHLY and FYNNEI. V shed 1 base and J shed 7 bases, with 8 bases lying between them.

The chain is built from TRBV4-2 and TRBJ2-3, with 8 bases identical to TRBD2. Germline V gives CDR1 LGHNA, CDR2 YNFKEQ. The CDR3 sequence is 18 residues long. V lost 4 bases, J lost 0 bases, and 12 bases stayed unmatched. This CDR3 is CASSRRGGGTSSTDTQYF. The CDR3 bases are TGTGCCAGCAGCCGTCGGGGGGGAGGCACCTCTAGCACAGATACGCAGTATTTT.

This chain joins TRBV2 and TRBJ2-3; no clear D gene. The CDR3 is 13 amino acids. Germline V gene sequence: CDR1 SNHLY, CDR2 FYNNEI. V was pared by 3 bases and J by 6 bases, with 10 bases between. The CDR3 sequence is CASSDEWLDTQYF. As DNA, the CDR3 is TGTGCCAGCAGTGACGAATGGCTGGATACGCAGTATTTT.

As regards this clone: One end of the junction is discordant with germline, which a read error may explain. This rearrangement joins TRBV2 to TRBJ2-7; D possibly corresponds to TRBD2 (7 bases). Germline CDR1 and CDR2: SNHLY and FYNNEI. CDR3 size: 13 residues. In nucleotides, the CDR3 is TGTGCCAGCAGTTCCCGGGGGGCTTACGGGCAGTACTTC. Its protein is CASSSRGAYGQYF.

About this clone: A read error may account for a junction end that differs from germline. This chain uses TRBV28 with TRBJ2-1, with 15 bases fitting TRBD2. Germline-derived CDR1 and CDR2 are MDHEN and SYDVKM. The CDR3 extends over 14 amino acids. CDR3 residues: CASSPGTSGRPGIF. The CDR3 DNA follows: TGTGCCAGCAGTCCCGGGACTAGCGGGAGGCCCGGCATCTTC.

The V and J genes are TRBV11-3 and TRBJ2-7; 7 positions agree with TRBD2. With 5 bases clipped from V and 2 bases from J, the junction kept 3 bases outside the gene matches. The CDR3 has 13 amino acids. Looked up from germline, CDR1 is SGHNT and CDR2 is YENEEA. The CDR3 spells CASSARGAYEQYF. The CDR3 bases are TGTGCCAGCAGCGCCCGGGGGGCCTACGAGCAGTACTTC. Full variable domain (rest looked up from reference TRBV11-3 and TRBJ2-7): EAGVVQSPRYKIIEKKQPVAFWCNPISGHNTLYWYLQNLGQGPELLIRYENEEAVDDSQLPKDRFSAERLKGVDSTLKIQPAELGDSAVYLCASSARGAYEQYFGPGTRLTVT.

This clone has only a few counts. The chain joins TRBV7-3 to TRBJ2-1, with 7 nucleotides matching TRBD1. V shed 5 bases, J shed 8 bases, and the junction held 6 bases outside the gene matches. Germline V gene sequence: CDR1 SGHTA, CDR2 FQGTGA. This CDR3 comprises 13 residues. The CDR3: CASSQSQGDEQFF. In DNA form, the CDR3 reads TGTGCCAGCAGCCAGAGTCAGGGGGATGAGCAGTTCTTC.

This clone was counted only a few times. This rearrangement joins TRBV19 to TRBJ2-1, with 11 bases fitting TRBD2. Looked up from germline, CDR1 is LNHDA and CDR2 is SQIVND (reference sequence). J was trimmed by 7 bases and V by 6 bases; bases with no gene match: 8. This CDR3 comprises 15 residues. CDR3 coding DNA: TGTGCCAGTAGGCCCCTAGCGGGAGGAGGGAATGAGCAGTTCTTC. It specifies CASRPLAGGGNEQFF.

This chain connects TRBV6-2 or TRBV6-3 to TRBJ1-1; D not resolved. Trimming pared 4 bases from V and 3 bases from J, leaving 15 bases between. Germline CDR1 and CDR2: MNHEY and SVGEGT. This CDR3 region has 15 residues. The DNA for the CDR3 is TGTGCCAGCAGTTTAGGACTCCGGATGGACACTGAAGCTTTCTTT. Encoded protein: CASSLGLRMDTEAFF.

Written as DNA, the CDR3 is TGCGCCAGCAGCTCCCGGGGGGGGGAGACCCAGTACTTC. Protein: CASSSRGGETQYF. The rearrangement joins TRBV5-1 to TRBJ2-5; 8 nucleotides align to TRBD2. Trimming at V came to 3 bases and at J to 5 bases, leaving 3 bases not matched to a gene. Germline V CDR1 and CDR2: SGHRS, YFSETQ. This CDR3 region has 13 residues.

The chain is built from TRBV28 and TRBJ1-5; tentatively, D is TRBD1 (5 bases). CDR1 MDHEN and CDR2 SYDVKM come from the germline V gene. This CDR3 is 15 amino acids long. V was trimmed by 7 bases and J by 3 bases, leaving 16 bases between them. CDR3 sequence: CASNKGDRHNQPQHF. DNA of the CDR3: TGTGCCAGCAATAAGGGTGACAGACACAATCAGCCCCAGCATTTT. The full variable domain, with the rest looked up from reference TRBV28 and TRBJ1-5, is DVKVTQSSRYLVKRTGEKVFLECVQDMDHENMFWYRQDPGLGLRLIYFSYDVKMKEKGDIPEGYSVSREKKERFSLILESASTNQTSMYLCASNKGDRHNQPQHFGDGTRLSIL.

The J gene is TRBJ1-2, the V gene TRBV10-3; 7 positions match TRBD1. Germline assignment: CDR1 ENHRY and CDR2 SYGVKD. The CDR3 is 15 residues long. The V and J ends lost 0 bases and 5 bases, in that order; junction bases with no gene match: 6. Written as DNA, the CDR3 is TGTGCCATCAGTGAGTCCCCGACAGGGCGGTATGGCTACACCTTC. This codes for CAISESPTGRYGYTF.

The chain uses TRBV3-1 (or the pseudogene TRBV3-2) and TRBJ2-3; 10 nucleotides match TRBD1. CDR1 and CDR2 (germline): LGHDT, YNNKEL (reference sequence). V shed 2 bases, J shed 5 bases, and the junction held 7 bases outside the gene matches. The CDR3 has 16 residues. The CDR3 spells CASSQLRTGGIDTQYF. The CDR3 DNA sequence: TGTGCCAGCAGCCAACTGCGGACAGGGGGGATAGATACGCAGTATTTT.

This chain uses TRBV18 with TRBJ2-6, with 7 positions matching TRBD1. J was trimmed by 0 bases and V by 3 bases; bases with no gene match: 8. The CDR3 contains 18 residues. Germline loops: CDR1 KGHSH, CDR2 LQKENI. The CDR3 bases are TGTGCCAGCTCACCCCCGGGACAGAAAACCTCTGGGGCCAACGTCCTGACTTTC. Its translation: CASSPPGQKTSGANVLTF. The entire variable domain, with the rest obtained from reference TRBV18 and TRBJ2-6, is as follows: NAGVMQNPRHLVRRRGQEARLRCSPMKGHSHVYWYRQLPEEGLKFMVYLQKENIIDESGMPKERFSAEFPKEGPSILRIQQVVRGDSAAYFCASSPPGQKTSGANVLTFGAGSRLTVL.

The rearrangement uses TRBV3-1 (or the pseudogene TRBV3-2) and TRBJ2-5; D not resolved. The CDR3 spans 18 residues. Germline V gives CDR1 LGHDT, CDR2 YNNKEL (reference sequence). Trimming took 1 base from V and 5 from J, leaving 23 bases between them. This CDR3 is CASSQVWVGGTGRETQYF. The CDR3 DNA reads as TGTGCCAGCAGCCAAGTGTGGGTCGGCGGAACCGGAAGGGAGACCCAGTACTTC.

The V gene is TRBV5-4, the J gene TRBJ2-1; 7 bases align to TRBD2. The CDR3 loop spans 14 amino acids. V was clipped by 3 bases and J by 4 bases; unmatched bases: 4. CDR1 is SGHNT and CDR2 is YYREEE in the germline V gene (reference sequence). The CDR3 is CASSSGTTYNEQFF. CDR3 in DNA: TGTGCCAGCAGCTCCGGGACTACTTACAATGAGCAGTTCTTC.

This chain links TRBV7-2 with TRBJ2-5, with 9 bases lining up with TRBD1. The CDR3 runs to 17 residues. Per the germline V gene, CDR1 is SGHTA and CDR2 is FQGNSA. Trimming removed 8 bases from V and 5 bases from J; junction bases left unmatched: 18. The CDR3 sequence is CASPALGQGLGVETQYF. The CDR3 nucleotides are TGTGCCAGCCCTGCGTTGGGACAGGGTCTCGGGGTTGAGACCCAGTACTTC. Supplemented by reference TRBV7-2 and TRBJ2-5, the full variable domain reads GAGVSQSPSNKVTEKGKDVELRCDPISGHTALYWYRQSLGQGLEFLIYFQGNSAPDKSGLPSDRFSAERTGGSVSTLTIQRTQQEDSAVYLCASPALGQGLGVETQYFGPGTRLLVL.

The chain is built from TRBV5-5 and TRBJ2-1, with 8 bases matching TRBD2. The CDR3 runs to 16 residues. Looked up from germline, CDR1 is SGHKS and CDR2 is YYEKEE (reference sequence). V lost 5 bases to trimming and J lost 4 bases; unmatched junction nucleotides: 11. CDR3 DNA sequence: TGTGCCAGCAGGGCCCTCGGCACTAGCGGTTACAATGAGCAGTTCTTC. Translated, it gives CASRALGTSGYNEQFF.

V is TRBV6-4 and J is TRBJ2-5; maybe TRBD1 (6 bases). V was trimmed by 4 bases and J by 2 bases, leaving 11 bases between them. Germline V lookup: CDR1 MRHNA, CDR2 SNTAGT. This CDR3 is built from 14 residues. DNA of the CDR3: TGTGCCAGCAGTGGCCGGACAGAGCAAGAGACCCAGTACTTC. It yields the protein CASSGRTEQETQYF.